This T cell receptor beta chain was profiled in a study of shared clonotypes between healthy human individuals. Study in general: CD4 naive cells filled three plates per donor, CD4 memory three, CD8 naive two and CD8 memory one.

Cells designated naive CD8 were CD45RO-negative and were positively selected for CCR7, with terminally differentiated effector memory CD45RA+ cells excluded. For each subset, genomic DNA was distributed in equal portions over several immunoSEQ plates. Repertoires were generated with immunoSEQ multiplex PCR, while TCRdb's copy carries only in-frame clones and drops some. Of some 800,000 clones in the sample, about 92% are singletons; the top ten hold 24%. Germline CDR1 SGHKS, CDR2 YYEKEE (reference sequence). The CDR3 length is 12 residues. Trimming took off 4 bases at V and 2 bases at J, with 6 bases between the two ends. Study-wide findings and caveats: Among non-shared clonotypes, generation probabilities were lower than among those shared by all four donors.

On this clone: Its antigen is as yet unknown.

The sample taken for sequencing was naive CD8+ T cells sorted from blood. V usage is TRBV5-5 and J usage is TRBJ2-5; D possibly matches TRBD1 or TRBD2 (5 bases each). The clonotype comes from a man younger than 45 in good health. CDR3 in amino acids: CASSGGQETQYF. The CDR3 DNA is TGTGCCAGCAGCGGGGGTCAAGAGACCCAGTACTTC.